The 11 T cell receptor beta chains below all came from one sample that was sequenced in a study of shared clonotypes between healthy human individuals (dated by TCRdb to about 2020). The library was prepared using the immunoSEQ multiplex PCR assay. What TCRdb holds here is the immuneACCESS table cut down to in-frame rearrangements. Part of the clones is not present; checked against another copy, under half of the missing clones reflect an unresolved V gene, and the others are unexplained. The sample data list about 2 million clones, and roughly 94% of these were observed just once. Around 1% of the sample is held by the ten biggest clonotypes. CD8 naive samples consisted of CD45RO-negative cells that were positively selected for CCR7, yielding a CD45RA+CCR7+ population without TemRA cells. The sequencing input was naive CD8+ T cells sorted from blood. The cell subset or site label here, explained by the study, means: CD45RA+CCR7+. The origin of the receptors is a man aged 18 to 29 in good health.

The chain uses TRBV28 and TRBJ1-5; D may be TRBD1 (6 bases). This CDR3 is 14 amino acids long. Per germline, CDR1 MDHEN and CDR2 SYDVKM. With 6 bases removed from V and 3 bases from J, the gap between germline ends came to 12 bases. The CDR3, as DNA: TGTGCCAGCAGGGTGGACAGCTTCAATCAGCCCCAGCATTTT. Translation: CASRVDSFNQPQHF.

CDR3 sequence reads: CASSEHVGDTVYNSPLHF. CDR3 DNA: TGTGCCAGCAGTGAACATGTAGGCGACACCGTCTATAATTCACCCCTCCACTTT. The V and J genes are TRBV6-1 and TRBJ1-6; D gene ambiguous. CDR3 length: 18 residues. V was clipped by 2 bases and J by 3 bases, with 17 bases between them. Germline V gene data show CDR1 as MNHNS and CDR2 as SASEGT.

The genes are TRBV4-1 and TRBJ2-7; perhaps TRBD1 as D (6 bases). The germline gives CDR1 MGHRA, CDR2 YSYEKL. There are 15 residues in the CDR3. Trimming took 3 bases from V and 3 from J, leaving 15 bases between them. CDR3 DNA sequence: TGCGCCAGCAGCCATCTAACAGGGCCCCTCTACGAGCAGTACTTC. Protein product: CASSHLTGPLYEQYF.

This clone occurred a few times. The genes are TRBV9 and TRBJ1-5; D remains ambiguous. The length of the CDR3 is 13 residues. Germline CDR1 reads SGDLS; CDR2 reads YYNGEE. V was shortened by 0 bases and J by 10 bases, with 11 bases between the two germline ends. CDR3 protein: CASSVATSSPQHF. CDR3 bases: TGTGCCAGCAGCGTAGCTACCAGCTCCCCCCAGCATTTT. Supplemented by reference TRBV9 and TRBJ1-5, the full variable domain reads DSGVTQTPKHLITATGQRVTLRCSPRSGDLSVYWYQQSLDQGLQFLIQYYNGEERAKGNILERFSAQQFPDLHSELNLSSLELGDSALYFCASSVATSSPQHFGDGTRLSIL.

The CDR3 protein is CASSPRSSGPGGYTF. DNA for the CDR3: TGCGCCAGCAGCCCAAGATCTTCAGGGCCAGGAGGCTACACCTTC. The gene calls are TRBV4-1 and TRBJ1-2; possible D gene TRBD1, 5 bases. The CDR3 runs to 15 residues. The V end lost 4 bases, the J end lost 8 bases, and 20 bases lay between the germline ends. Germline lookup yields CDR1 MGHRA and CDR2 YSYEKL.

The CDR3 loop reads CASSSPESSGSPNEQFF. CDR3 sequence (DNA): TGTGCCAGCAGCTCTCCGGAGTCTAGCGGGAGTCCCAATGAGCAGTTCTTC. The gene calls are TRBV7-9 and TRBJ2-1, with 10 nucleotides matching TRBD2. The CDR3 consists of 17 residues. The ends lost 4 bases at V and 6 bases at J; junction bases unmatched: 12. Germline CDR1 and CDR2: SEHNR and FQNEAQ (reference sequence).

The rearrangement uses TRBV6-5 and TRBJ2-7, with D uncertain. The CDR3 is 13 amino acids. Per germline, CDR1 MNHEY and CDR2 SVGAGI. Deletions cut 2 bases from V and 3 bases from J, with 8 bases between. In DNA form, the CDR3 reads TGTGCCAGCAGTTACGGCACGCACTACGAGCAGTACTTC. It translates to CASSYGTHYEQYF.

CDR3 sequence: CASRDMTGSYGYTF. CDR3 nucleotide sequence: TGTGCCAGCAGGGACATGACAGGGTCATATGGCTACACCTTC. The gene calls are TRBV2 and TRBJ1-2, with 7 nucleotides matching TRBD1. Losses at the gene ends were 6 bases for V and 5 bases for J; bases not matched to a gene: 9. Germline assignment: CDR1 SNHLY and CDR2 FYNNEI. This CDR3 region has 14 residues.

The V gene is TRBV4-3, the J gene TRBJ2-2; 9 nucleotides align to TRBD2. The CDR3 totals 21 residues. Germline CDR1 LGHNA, CDR2 YSLEER. V trimming: 4 bases; J trimming: 0 bases; junction bases outside the gene matches: 18. As DNA, the CDR3 is TGCGCCAGCAGCCCCTTGTTGGGATGGCTAGCGGGATCTTCGAACACCGGGGAGCTGTTTTTT. It codes for CASSPLLGWLAGSSNTGELFF.

The chain joins TRBV6-1 to TRBJ1-1, with D unclear. The CDR3 runs 14 residues. V lost 2 bases and J 3 bases, leaving 10 bases between the germline ends. Germline CDR1 is MNHNS and CDR2 is SASEGT. Here the CDR3 DNA reads TGTGCCAGCAGTGAAAGGGCCGGATACACTGAAGCTTTCTTT. Translation: CASSERAGYTEAFF.

This clone was recorded once. The CDR3 nucleotides are TGCGCCAGCAGCCAAAGTCGGGACTGGAGGGCCTATGGCTACACCTTC. Protein product: CASSQSRDWRAYGYTF. The chain combines TRBV4-1 with TRBJ1-2, with TRBD1 as a possible D gene (5 bases). CDR1 is MGHRA and CDR2 is YSYEKL in the germline V gene. The length of the CDR3 is 16 residues. V dropped 2 bases and J dropped 4 bases, with 17 bases sitting between them.